Below, 27 T cell receptor beta chains from the same sample are listed, as sequenced in a study of control samples from healthy donors and cancer patients. Sequencing used immunoSEQ multiplex PCR; TCRdb keeps in-frame clones, though not all of them. The sample includes 150,000 to 180,000 clones, approximately 96% of them seen just once. Sequenced sample: blood. These receptors were obtained from a man between 35 and 55 years old in good health.

Written as DNA, the CDR3 is TGTGCCAGCAGCTTCGCTAATTCACCCCTCCACTTT. Residues: CASSFANSPLHF. The chain is built from TRBV7-8 and TRBJ1-6; the D is unclear. The CDR3 is 12 residues long. The V gene's germline CDR1 is SGHVS and CDR2 FQNEAQ. V was clipped by 3 bases and J by 6 bases, with 3 bases between them.

The chain uses TRBV7-9 and TRBJ1-3; D is ambiguous. The CDR3 runs to 15 residues. V lost 1 base to trimming and J lost 2 bases, with 9 bases between them. Germline CDR1 is SEHNR and CDR2 is FQNEAQ (reference sequence). CDR3 bases: TGTGCCAGCAGCTTAGGCGGATATACTGGAAACACCATATATTTT. It codes for CASSLGGYTGNTIYF. The entire variable domain, with the rest obtained from reference TRBV7-9 and TRBJ1-3, is as follows: DTGVSQNPRHKITKRGQNVTFRCDPISEHNRLYWYRQTLGQGPEFLTYFQNEAQLEKSRLLSDRFSAERPKGSFSTLEIQRTEQGDSAMYLCASSLGGYTGNTIYFGEGSWLTVV.

The rearrangement uses TRBV6-6 and TRBJ1-5; D is unclear. Germline CDR1 MNHNY, CDR2 SVGAGI (reference sequence). This CDR3 comprises 15 residues. Deletions cut 0 bases from V and 3 bases from J, with 9 bases between. As DNA, the CDR3 is TGTGCCAGCAGTTACTCGGCAGGCCCCAATCAGCCCCAGCATTTT. Amino acid sequence: CASSYSAGPNQPQHF.

The chain couples TRBV6-1 to TRBJ1-5, with no clear D. The CDR3 length is 16 residues. Germline CDR1 and CDR2: MNHNS and SASEGT. With 1 base removed from V and 6 bases from J, the gap between germline ends came to 16 bases. The CDR3, as DNA: TGTGCCAGCAGTGAAGAGGTCAGTTCGGGCGGTCAGCCCCAGCATTTT. Residues: CASSEEVSSGGQPQHF.

This rearrangement joins TRBV7-8 to TRBJ1-3, with a tentative D call TRBD1 (6 bases). This CDR3 region has 16 residues. The germline V gene encodes CDR1 SGHVS and CDR2 FQNEAQ. Trimming cost V 3 bases and J 3 bases, with 15 bases left between them. Written as DNA, the CDR3 is TGTGCCAGCAGCTTGGGACAACAGGGATATGGAAACACCATATATTTT. Amino acid sequence: CASSLGQQGYGNTIYF.

V usage is TRBV28 and J usage is TRBJ1-2; 8 bases match TRBD1. The CDR3 has 14 amino acids. The V segment lost 6 bases and the J segment 4 bases; nucleotides outside the gene matches: 7. CDR1 and CDR2 (germline): MDHEN, SYDVKM. CDR3 nucleotides: TGTGCCAGCAGGTCCTCGGGACAGGCCTATGGCTACACCTTC. Translation gives CASRSSGQAYGYTF.

The chain recombines TRBV4-1 with TRBJ2-3, with D perhaps given as TRBD1 or TRBD2 (6 bases each). V gave up 5 bases and J gave up 1 base, with 13 bases separating them. This CDR3 contains 15 residues. Germline CDR1 is MGHRA and CDR2 is YSYEKL. The CDR3 protein is CASSFSGGRTDTQYF. Written as DNA, the CDR3 is TGCGCCAGCAGCTTCTCTGGGGGGCGCACAGATACGCAGTATTTT.

This clone was found once. This chain uses TRBV10-1 with TRBJ1-1, with 10 bases identical to TRBD1. The CDR3 sequence is 13 residues long. Germline-derived CDR1 and CDR2 are WNHNN and SYGVQD (reference sequence). CDR3 coding DNA: TGCGGAAGGGACAGGGGAGGGTACACTGAAGCTTTCTTT. The encoded protein is CGRDRGGYTEAFF.

The V gene is TRBV27, the J gene TRBJ2-7; the D gene is possibly TRBD1 (6 bases). The CDR3 has 13 residues. Trimming shortened V by 7 bases and J by 3 bases, and 13 bases separated the two germline ends. Germline V gene lookup returns CDR1 MNHEY and CDR2 SMNVEV (reference sequence). Here the CDR3 DNA reads TGTGCCAGCAAGGGGGAAAGTCGCTACGAGCAGTACTTC. It codes for CASKGESRYEQYF.

The chain couples TRBV6-5 to TRBJ1-3; possibly TRBD1 for D (6 bases). CDR3 length: 16 residues. From germline, CDR1 is MNHEY and CDR2 SVGAGI. V was pared by 0 bases and J by 4 bases, with 13 bases between. CDR3 protein: CASSYSMWGQGNTIYF. The CDR3 bases are TGTGCCAGCAGTTACTCGATGTGGGGGCAAGGAAACACCATATATTTT.

The J gene is TRBJ2-7, the V gene TRBV5-6; D possibly corresponds to TRBD1 (6 bases). The V end lost 2 bases, the J end lost 0 bases, and 12 bases lay between the germline ends. This CDR3 spans 15 amino acids. CDR1 is SGHDT, CDR2 YYEEEE, per germline. CDR3 sequence: CASSFGTTSSYEQYF. The CDR3 region has the DNA TGTGCCAGCAGCTTCGGGACAACTAGCTCCTACGAGCAGTACTTC. The whole variable domain, filled in from reference TRBV5-6 and TRBJ2-7, reads DAGVTQSPTHLIKTRGQQVTLRCSPKSGHDTVSWYQQALGQGPQFIFQYYEEEERQRGNFPDRFSGHQFPNYSSELNVNALLLGDSALYLCASSFGTTSSYEQYFGPGTRLTVT.

V is TRBV7-8 and J is TRBJ2-7, with 7 bases fitting TRBD1. The germline gives CDR1 SGHVS, CDR2 FQNEAQ. The CDR3 extends over 16 amino acids. J gave up 7 bases and V 2 bases, and 14 bases lay outside the gene matches. The CDR3: CASSLSLAGTAEEQYF. The CDR3 coding sequence is TGTGCCAGCAGCTTAAGCCTGGCCGGGACAGCCGAGGAGCAGTACTTC.

The gene calls are TRBV28 and TRBJ1-4; 12 bases are shared with TRBD1. CDR3 length: 16 amino acids. Germline lookup yields CDR1 MDHEN and CDR2 SYDVKM. The trim removed 5 bases at V and 8 bases at J, leaving 9 bases unmatched. DNA for the CDR3: TGTGCCAGCAGTACCTCCGGGACAGGGGGCAGGGAAAAACTGTTTTTT. Residues: CASSTSGTGGREKLFF.

DNA of the CDR3: TGTGCCAGCAGCTTCCGACTAGCGGGTTACAATGAGCAGTTCTTC. It is translated as CASSFRLAGYNEQFF. The chain recombines TRBV11-3 with TRBJ2-1; 10 bases line up with TRBD2. Germline trimming cut 3 bases from V and 4 bases from J; bases unmatched to any gene: 3. The CDR3 totals 15 residues. Germline CDR1 SGHNT, CDR2 YENEEA.

The rearrangement links TRBV5-6 to TRBJ1-2; a possible D gene is TRBD1 (6 bases). Deletions cut 4 bases from V and 4 bases from J, with 14 bases between. The CDR3 contains 14 residues. From germline, CDR1 is SGHDT and CDR2 YYEEEE. The CDR3 nucleotides read TGTGCCAGCAGCCTACAGGGCCCCGGCTATGGCTACACCTTC. It translates to CASSLQGPGYGYTF.

The chain uses TRBV4-3 and TRBJ1-1, with 12 nucleotides matching TRBD1. V lost 4 bases to trimming and J lost 11 bases; unmatched junction nucleotides: 5. Germline CDR1 is LGHNA and CDR2 is YSLEER. This CDR3 is built from 13 residues. The CDR3 DNA sequence: TGCGCCAGCAGCCCCGGGACAGGGGGCTTGGCTTTCTTT. Protein product: CASSPGTGGLAFF.

The chain couples TRBV18 to TRBJ1-1; D is unresolved. The CDR3 spans 15 residues. V was trimmed by 4 bases and J by 0 bases, leaving 12 bases between them. Per germline, CDR1 KGHSH and CDR2 LQKENI. The CDR3 reads CASSRREGLNTEAFF. For the CDR3, the DNA is TGTGCCAGCTCACGAAGGGAGGGCTTGAACACTGAAGCTTTCTTT.

The V and J genes are TRBV4-2 and TRBJ2-7; 9 bases are shared with TRBD2. Germline assignment: CDR1 LGHNA and CDR2 YNFKEQ. Trimming took 1 base from V and 6 from J; bases not matched to a gene: 10. The CDR3 consists of 16 residues. CDR3 in amino acids: CASSQGYSGGPLEQYF. The CDR3 DNA reads TGTGCCAGCAGCCAAGGGTATAGCGGGGGACCACTCGAGCAGTACTTC.

V gene TRBV4-3 combines with J gene TRBJ1-2, with TRBD1 matching 10 bases. The CDR3 consists of 15 residues. The germline V gene has CDR1 LGHNA and CDR2 YSLEER. With 4 bases clipped from V and 4 bases from J, the junction kept 6 bases outside the gene matches. The CDR3 DNA sequence: TGCGCCAGCAGCCGCGACAGGGGGCCGGGCTATGGCTACACCTTC. As protein: CASSRDRGPGYGYTF.

The J gene is TRBJ1-3, the V gene TRBV7-2; D not certain. Germline V gene data show CDR1 as SGHTA and CDR2 as FQGNSA. CDR3 length: 13 residues. Trimming left V 4 bases short and J 0 bases short, with 4 bases between. CDR3 region: CASSSYSGNTIYF. The CDR3 DNA reads as TGTGCCAGCAGCTCGTACTCTGGAAACACCATATATTTT. Supplemented by reference TRBV7-2 and TRBJ1-3, the full variable domain reads GAGVSQSPSNKVTEKGKDVELRCDPISGHTALYWYRQSLGQGLEFLIYFQGNSAPDKSGLPSDRFSAERTGGSVSTLTIQRTQQEDSAVYLCASSSYSGNTIYFGEGSWLTVV.

The CDR3 loop is CASSPLAPGPNTEAFF. The DNA for the CDR3 is TGTGCCAGCTCACCCCTAGCCCCGGGGCCGAACACTGAAGCTTTCTTT. The genes are TRBV18 and TRBJ1-1; maybe TRBD1 (5 bases). Trimming stripped 3 bases from V and 1 base from J, with 15 bases between. The germline gives CDR1 KGHSH, CDR2 LQKENI. The CDR3 length is 16 residues.

V and J are TRBV2 and TRBJ1-1; D uncertain. Per germline, CDR1 SNHLY and CDR2 FYNNEI. The CDR3 is made up of 13 amino acids. Trimming removed 6 bases at V and 4 bases at J, with 12 bases between. The CDR3 sequence is CASRPRTSTEAFF. The CDR3 nucleotides are TGTGCCAGCAGACCAAGGACGTCCACTGAAGCTTTCTTT.

The chain is built from TRBV11-2 and TRBJ2-7; D ambiguous. This CDR3 comprises 16 residues. CDR1 is SGHAT, CDR2 FQNNGV, per germline. V lost 1 base and J lost 0, with 13 bases in between. The CDR3, as DNA: TGTGCCAGCAGCTTAGCCTCGGGCGCTAGCTCCTACGAGCAGTACTTC. Its protein product is CASSLASGASSYEQYF.

The chain couples TRBV11-2 to TRBJ2-7; a possible D gene is TRBD2 (7 bases). V was shortened by 5 bases and J by 2 bases, with 16 bases between the two germline ends. CDR1 SGHAT and CDR2 FQNNGV come from the germline V gene. The CDR3 covers 15 residues. The CDR3 sequence is CASSPTRGAAYEQYF. CDR3 sequence (DNA): TGTGCCAGCAGCCCGACCCGGGGGGCCGCCTACGAGCAGTACTTC.

As DNA, the CDR3 is TGTGCCACCGGGGCCACGTACCAAGAGACCCAGTACTTC. Translated, it gives CATGATYQETQYF. The V call is TRBV24-1, the J call TRBJ2-5; TRBD1 might be the D (5 bases). Germline V gene data show CDR1 as KGHDR and CDR2 as SFDVKD. Between the trimmed V and J ends, which lost 9 bases and 0 bases, there was a span of 10 bases. CDR3 length: 13 amino acids.

This clone was detected only once. The chain uses TRBV30 and TRBJ2-7; the match to TRBD1 covers 9 bases. Germline V CDR1 and CDR2: GTSNPN, SVGIG (reference sequence). There are 16 residues in the CDR3. V was pared by 4 bases and J by 8 bases, with 18 bases of the junction left unmatched. For the CDR3, the DNA is TGTGCCTGGACTGCCCCCCCGGGACAGGGCCCCCCAAAGCAGTACTTC. Protein sequence: CAWTAPPGQGPPKQYF.

The chain has TRBV12-3 or TRBV12-4 and TRBJ1-2; maybe TRBD1 (6 bases). Trimming took off 6 bases at V and 8 bases at J, with 16 bases between the two ends. This CDR3 region has 13 residues. Here the CDR3 DNA reads TGTGCCAGCAGACCAAGCGGGGGGCAAGGCTACACCTTC. Amino acid sequence: CASRPSGGQGYTF.